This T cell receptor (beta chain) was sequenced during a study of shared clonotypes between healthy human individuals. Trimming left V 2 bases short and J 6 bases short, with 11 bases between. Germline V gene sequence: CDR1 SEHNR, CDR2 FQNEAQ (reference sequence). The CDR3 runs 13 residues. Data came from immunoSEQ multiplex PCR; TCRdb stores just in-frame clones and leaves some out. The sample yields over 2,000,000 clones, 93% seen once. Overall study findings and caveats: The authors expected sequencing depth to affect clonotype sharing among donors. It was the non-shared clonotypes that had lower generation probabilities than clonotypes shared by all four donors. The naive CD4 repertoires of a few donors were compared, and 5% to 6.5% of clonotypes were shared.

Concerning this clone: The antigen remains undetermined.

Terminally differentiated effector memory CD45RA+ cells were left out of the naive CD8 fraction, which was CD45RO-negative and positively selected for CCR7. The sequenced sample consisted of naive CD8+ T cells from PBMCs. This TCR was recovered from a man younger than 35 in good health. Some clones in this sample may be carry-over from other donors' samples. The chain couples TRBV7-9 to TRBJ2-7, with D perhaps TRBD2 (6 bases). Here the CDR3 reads CASSLPGVGEQYF. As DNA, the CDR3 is TGTGCCAGCAGCTTACCGGGAGTGGGCGAGCAGTACTTC.